Below, 27 T cell receptor beta chains from the same sample are listed, as sequenced in a study of metastatic and nonmetastatic thyroid tumors. TCRdb used MiXCR to call clones anew from the PCR reads. This table holds over 30,000 clones, around 32% found once. Thyroid surgery was performed in patients who had received no treatment beforehand. The sequencing input was blood. The receptors derive from a female donor with papillary thyroid cancer or a benign thyroid nodule (not recorded which). Some clones in this sample may be carry-over from other donors' samples.

This clone appeared a few times. The CDR3 DNA reads as TGTGCCAGCAGTGAGTCCAGGGCTGGAAACACCATATATTTT. It is translated as CASSESRAGNTIYF. V is TRBV2 and J is TRBJ1-3; TRBD1 might be the D (5 bases). The germline V gene encodes CDR1 SNHLY and CDR2 FYNNEI. The CDR3 loop spans 14 amino acids. V lost 3 bases and J 2 bases, leaving 8 bases between the germline ends. Combining the CDR3 with reference TRBV2 and TRBJ1-3 gives the whole variable domain EPEVTQTPSHQVTQMGQEVILRCVPISNHLYFYWYRQILGQKVEFLVSFYNNEISEKSEIFDDQFSVERPDGSNFTLKIRSTKLEDSAMYFCASSESRAGNTIYFGEGSWLTVV.

The rearrangement joins TRBV20-1 to TRBJ2-2; no definite D call. The V gene lost 0 bases and the J gene lost 1 base, with 15 bases spanning the gap. The CDR3 contains 17 residues. Germline V gene sequence: CDR1 DFQATT, CDR2 SNEGSKA (reference sequence). DNA for the CDR3: TGCAGTGCTAGAGATTTGATGCGGTGGCTGAACACCGGGGAGCTGTTTTTT. Encoded protein: CSARDLMRWLNTGELFF.

This clone was recorded a few times. This rearrangement joins TRBV6-2 or TRBV6-3 to TRBJ2-1; D is possibly TRBD1 (6 bases). Germline lookup yields CDR1 MNHEY and CDR2 SVGEGT. This CDR3 region has 16 residues. Between the trimmed V and J ends, which lost 3 bases and 0 bases, there was a span of 12 bases. This CDR3 is CASSYRDTSSYNEQFF. The CDR3 DNA reads as TGTGCCAGCAGTTATCGGGACACCAGCTCCTACAATGAGCAGTTCTTC.

This clone was detected a few times. This may be a read error, as it is one base from a much larger clone. This sequence joins TRBV5-4 and TRBJ2-7; D possibly uses TRBD1 or TRBD2 (6 bases each). V gave up 6 bases and J gave up 0 bases, with 13 bases separating them. The CDR3 is 14 residues long. Germline CDR1 reads SGHNT; CDR2 reads YYREEE (reference sequence). The DNA for the CDR3 is TGTGCCAGCATCTTTAGGGGGGCCTCCTACGAGCAGTACTTC. This translates into CASIFRGASYEQYF.

V gene TRBV5-5 combines with J gene TRBJ1-6; 7 bases fit TRBD1. This CDR3 region has 15 residues. The germline V gene has CDR1 SGHKS and CDR2 YYEKEE (reference sequence). The ends lost 1 base at V and 9 bases at J; junction bases unmatched: 7. The DNA for the CDR3 is TGTGCCAGCAGCTTGTCAGGGGGATTAGCTTCACCCCTCCACTTT. Protein sequence: CASSLSGGLASPLHF.

This clone showed up many times. A much larger clone differs by one base, so this may be a read error. Different DNA sequences within this sample yield the same CDR3. The CDR3 nucleotides are TGTGCCAGCAGTTTTGACAGGGCCTACGAGCAGTACTTC. Translating gives CASSFDRAYEQYF. V and J are TRBV12-3 or TRBV12-4 and TRBJ2-7; 7 positions agree with TRBD1. This CDR3 is 13 amino acids long. V gave up 3 bases and J gave up 2 bases; unmatched junction bases: 1.

About this clone itself: One end of the junction varies from germline; a read error may be responsible. The J gene is TRBJ2-2, the V gene TRBV12-3 or TRBV12-4; the D gene is possibly TRBD1 (6 bases). CDR3 length equals 17 residues. As DNA, the CDR3 is TGTGCCGGAGCATGTGTTACAGGGCCACGGGGCACCGGGCAGCTGTTTTTT. It is translated as CAGACVTGPRGTGQLFF.

This clone was detected ten times or more. The chain combines TRBV9 with TRBJ2-1; D remains unclear. The germline V and J ends were trimmed by 2 bases and 2 bases, with 11 bases remaining between them. This CDR3 region has 15 residues. The germline V gene has CDR1 SGDLS and CDR2 YYNGEE. CDR3 sequence: CASSVSADPYNEQFF. The CDR3 bases are TGTGCCAGCAGCGTTTCAGCCGACCCCTACAATGAGCAGTTCTTC. Supplemented by reference TRBV9 and TRBJ2-1, the full variable domain reads DSGVTQTPKHLITATGQRVTLRCSPRSGDLSVYWYQQSLDQGLQFLIQYYNGEERAKGNILERFSAQQFPDLHSELNLSSLELGDSALYFCASSVSADPYNEQFFGPGTRLTVL.

This clone was detected ten times or more. The rearrangement links TRBV13 to TRBJ2-7, with D perhaps TRBD1 (5 bases). This CDR3 region has 15 residues. In germline, CDR1 is PRHDT, CDR2 FYEKMQ (reference sequence). Trimming removed 3 bases at V and 6 bases at J, with 18 bases between. The CDR3 is CASSFVSGNCCEQYF. The CDR3 DNA reads TGTGCCAGCAGCTTTGTGTCAGGGAATTGTTGCGAGCAGTACTTC.

The rearrangement uses TRBV5-1 and TRBJ1-1; TRBD1 is a possible D gene (6 bases). CDR3 length: 13 residues. With 4 bases removed from V and 1 base from J, the gap between germline ends came to 8 bases. The V gene's germline CDR1 is SGHRS and CDR2 YFSETQ. Written as DNA, the CDR3 is TGCGCCAGCAGCGGGGGCCCGAACACTGAAGCTTTCTTT. The encoded protein is CASSGGPNTEAFF.

This clone was counted many times. This sequence may be a read error, since a much larger clone differs from it by one base. This rearrangement joins TRBV28 to TRBJ1-1, with 8 bases lining up with TRBD1. The CDR3 runs to 16 residues. Germline V gene lookup returns CDR1 MDHEN and CDR2 SYDVKM. J was trimmed by 4 bases and V by 7 bases; bases with no gene match: 14. CDR3 in amino acids: CASTGDRSFLSTEAFF. For the CDR3, the DNA is TGTGCCAGCACTGGGGACAGGTCATTTCTCAGCACTGAAGCTTTCTTT.

This clone was recorded at least ten times. J is TRBJ2-3 and V is TRBV5-1; D assignment may be TRBD1 or TRBD2 (5 bases each). The V and J ends lost 3 bases and 2 bases respectively, with 19 bases between them. The CDR3 length is 17 residues. Germline V gene data show CDR1 as SGHRS and CDR2 as YFSETQ. CDR3 nucleotides: TGCGCCAGCAGCTCGAGCCCCGGGGCCGGGGACACAGATACGCAGTATTTT. Translated: CASSSSPGAGDTDTQYF.

This clone was seen many times. The chain links TRBV20-1 to TRBJ2-1, with 15 bases that match TRBD2. The V and J ends lost 6 bases and 7 bases, in that order; junction bases with no gene match: 19. The CDR3 loop spans 19 amino acids. The germline CDR1 and CDR2 sequences are DFQATT and SNEGSKA (reference sequence). The CDR3 sequence: CSAVEPGTSGGWSGNEQFF. CDR3 bases: TGCAGTGCAGTGGAGCCCGGGACTAGCGGGGGGTGGAGTGGAAATGAGCAGTTCTTC.

This clone counts as medium-sized (0.01 to 0.1%). V gene TRBV12-3 or TRBV12-4 combines with J gene TRBJ1-1; a weak D match, TRBD1 (6 bases). This CDR3 has 14 amino acids. V lost 2 bases to trimming and J lost 9 bases, with 16 bases between them. The CDR3 reads CASSLQGKGGQAFF. The CDR3 DNA reads as TGTGCCAGCAGTTTACAGGGGAAGGGAGGCCAAGCTTTCTTT.

Note on this clone: An end of the junction differs from the germline gene, which may be a read error. V gene TRBV30 combines with J gene TRBJ2-7, with 7 bases that match TRBD2. The CDR3 loop spans 13 amino acids. Germline V gives CDR1 GTSNPN, CDR2 SVGIG (reference sequence). This CDR3 is CAWSLADYFEKYF. CDR3 coding DNA: TGTGCCTGGAGCCTAGCGGATTATTTCGAGAAGTACTTC.

DNA for the CDR3: TGTGCCAGCAGCCCGGCAGGGGGCCTAACCTACAATGAGCAGTTCTTC. Encoded protein: CASSPAGGLTYNEQFF. This chain connects TRBV5-5 to TRBJ2-1, with 8 bases identical to TRBD1. The CDR3 is made up of 16 amino acids. CDR1 SGHKS and CDR2 YYEKEE come from the germline V gene (reference sequence). V was clipped by 4 bases and J by 2 bases; unmatched bases: 8.

This clone showed up just a few times. The chain couples TRBV6-2 or TRBV6-3 to TRBJ2-7; 7 bases align to TRBD2. V shed 8 bases and J 2 bases; nucleotides not matched to a gene: 9. The V gene's germline CDR1 is MNHEY and CDR2 SVGEGT. The length of the CDR3 is 14 residues. This CDR3 is CASGEGAHPYEQYF. CDR3 nucleotides: TGTGCCAGCGGGGAGGGAGCCCATCCCTACGAGCAGTACTTC.

The chain couples TRBV12-3 or TRBV12-4 to TRBJ1-5; a possible D gene is TRBD1 (6 bases). CDR3 length equals 14 residues. V was cut by 7 bases and J by 6 bases, with 16 bases left in between. CDR3 protein: CASILQGSSQPQHF. DNA for the CDR3: TGTGCCAGCATTCTACAGGGATCTAGTCAGCCCCAGCATTTT.

The table lists this clone with many counts. The chain couples TRBV20-1 to TRBJ2-5; 7 bases align to TRBD1. J was trimmed by 3 bases and V by 6 bases; bases with no gene match: 13. Germline V gene data show CDR1 as DFQATT and CDR2 as SNEGSKA (reference sequence). This CDR3 comprises 15 residues. CDR3 nucleotide sequence: TGCAGTGCGCATATCTCCGGGACAGAGAAAGAGACCCAGTACTTC. Translating gives CSAHISGTEKETQYF.

The table lists this clone with many counts. The CDR3 is CASSPGKHSSYNSPLHF. The CDR3 DNA follows: TGTGCCAGCAGCCCTGGGAAACACAGCTCCTATAATTCACCCCTCCACTTT. The chain uses TRBV12-3 or TRBV12-4 and TRBJ1-6; the D is unclear. The CDR3 loop spans 17 amino acids. Trimming pared 6 bases from V and 0 bases from J, leaving 15 bases between.

This clone was seen repeatedly, ten times or more. The CDR3 protein is CASSDTDSEGNIQYF. CDR3 bases: TGTGCCAGCAGTGACACTGACTCGGAGGGGAACATTCAGTACTTC. The rearrangement uses TRBV6-4 and TRBJ2-4, with D possibly matching TRBD2 (6 bases). CDR1 and CDR2 (germline): MRHNA, SNTAGT. Deletions cut 2 bases from V and 7 bases from J, with 15 bases between. The CDR3 totals 15 residues.

The chain uses TRBV11-1 and TRBJ1-1; D may be TRBD1 (5 bases). This CDR3 is built from 14 residues. CDR1 and CDR2 (germline): SGHAT, FQDESV (reference sequence). V was shortened by 3 bases and J by 4 bases, with 12 bases between the two germline ends. CDR3 nucleotides: TGTGCCAGCAGCTTGGGGCAGGAACGCACTGAAGCTTTCTTT. Residues: CASSLGQERTEAFF.

At least ten counts were recorded for this clone. The chain uses TRBV30 and TRBJ1-3; 8 bases map to TRBD1. The ends lost 2 bases at V and 0 bases at J; junction bases unmatched: 3. The CDR3 runs 15 residues. Per the germline V gene, CDR1 is GTSNPN and CDR2 is SVGIG (reference sequence). CDR3 DNA sequence: TGTGCCTGGAGTACGGGGACAGGCTCTGGAAACACCATATATTTT. This codes for CAWSTGTGSGNTIYF. Complete variable domain (other parts from reference TRBV30 and TRBJ1-3): SQTIHQWPATLVQPVGSPLSLECTVEGTSNPNLYWYRQAAGRGLQLLFYSVGIGQISSEVPQNLSASRPQDRQFILSSKKLLLSDSGFYLCAWSTGTGSGNTIYFGEGSWLTVV.

In its sample, this clone is medium-sized. The chain is built from TRBV28 and TRBJ1-2, with 11 positions matching TRBD1. The germline V gene has CDR1 MDHEN and CDR2 SYDVKM. Trimming cost V 0 bases and J 3 bases; bases outside gene matches: 12. The CDR3 length is 19 residues. The CDR3 loop reads CASSLWKLGTGGEDYGYTF. CDR3 in DNA: TGTGCCAGCAGTTTATGGAAACTCGGGACAGGGGGGGAGGACTATGGCTACACCTTC.

This clone has ten or more counts. The rearrangement links TRBV5-4 to TRBJ1-2; TRBD1 matches 10 bases. The CDR3 spans 17 residues. CDR1 and CDR2 from the germline V gene are SGHNT and YYREEE (reference sequence). Germline trimming cut 0 bases from V and 2 bases from J; bases unmatched to any gene: 7. CDR3 in amino acids: CASSLDHRDRGNYGYTF. DNA for the CDR3: TGTGCCAGCAGCTTGGATCACCGGGACAGGGGAAACTATGGCTACACCTTC. Together with reference TRBV5-4 and TRBJ1-2, the CDR3 gives the full variable domain: ETGVTQSPTHLIKTRGQQVTLRCSSQSGHNTVSWYQQALGQGPQFIFQYYREEENGRGNFPPRFSGLQFPNYSSELNVNALELDDSALYLCASSLDHRDRGNYGYTFGSGTRLTVV.

This clone was seen repeatedly, ten times or more. The gene calls are TRBV11-2 and TRBJ1-1; D unclear. Trimming took off 8 bases at V and 5 bases at J, with 9 bases between the two ends. From germline, CDR1 is SGHAT and CDR2 FQNNGV. This CDR3 spans 11 amino acids. CDR3 nucleotide sequence: TGTGCCAGCTCCATTGGGACTGAAGCTTTCTTT. Translation gives CASSIGTEAFF.

The chain couples TRBV20-1 to TRBJ1-2, with 7 bases aligning to TRBD1. V trimming: 7 bases; J trimming: 3 bases; junction bases outside the gene matches: 8. Germline V gene lookup returns CDR1 DFQATT and CDR2 SNEGSKA (reference sequence). The CDR3 totals 13 residues. In DNA, the CDR3 is TGCAGTGAATCCGGGACAGTAGACTATGGCTACACCTTC. The encoded protein is CSESGTVDYGYTF.